The table lists the clone carrying this TCR beta chain with a few counts. No antigen is known for it. The time point here: persistent/refractory GD, antithyroid drugs over 5 years with positive TRAb. The TCR library was made from RNA that had been extracted from PBMCs in TRIzol. American Thyroid Association guidelines defined how Graves' disease was diagnosed. CDR1 is MDHEN, CDR2 SYDVKM, per germline. There are 15 residues in the CDR3. Trimming shortened V by 5 bases and J by 2 bases, and 16 bases separated the two germline ends. With iRepertoire HTBI primers and Arm-PCR of CDR3 regions, TCR beta libraries were built. One entry per CDR3 protein results from TCRdb running MiXCR on the multiplex PCR reads. The data show a few hundred thousand distinct CDR3 sequences, with 20% to 25% seen just once and roughly 50% held by the top ten. The entry originates in a study of regulatory T cells in long-lasting Graves disease.

The study, taken as a whole, reports: Persistent disease showed a preference for TRBV28, TRBJ1-2 and TRBJ2-5. Having few samples may have compromised the accuracy.

This sample comprised peripheral blood mononuclear cells (PBMCs), obtained when the disease was refractory, from a patient treated with antithyroid drugs. V and J are TRBV28 and TRBJ2-7; no clear D gene. The TCR comes from a female donor with Graves disease. CDR3 region: CASSPPQVGTYEQYF. As DNA, the CDR3 is TGTGCCAGCAGTCCTCCCCAAGTGGGAACCTACGAGCAGTACTTC.